These 7 T cell receptor beta chains were all obtained from the same sample, sequenced in a study of PD-L1 blockade in urothelial cancer. Using immunoSEQ multiplex PCR, the repertoire was profiled, and TCRdb retains in-frame clones only, with some absent. The sample holds 75,000 to 90,000 clones, roughly 82% seen once. The source was PBMCs, collected around atezolizumab (anti-PD-L1) treatment. These receptors all stem from a man in his 70s with urothelial cancer.

The chain combines TRBV19 with TRBJ1-2, with no clear D. The CDR3 length is 14 residues. CDR1 LNHDA and CDR2 SQIVND come from the germline V gene (reference sequence). Trimming removed 5 bases at V and 8 bases at J, with 18 bases between. CDR3 in DNA: TGTGCCAGTAGTGTGGGGATGGACGGCGGGGGCTACACCTTC. This sequence encodes CASSVGMDGGGYTF.

This chain links TRBV19 with TRBJ1-1; possibly TRBD1 for D (5 bases). The CDR3 totals 14 residues. CDR1 and CDR2 from the germline V gene are LNHDA and SQIVND (reference sequence). The ends were cut back, 10 bases at V and 1 base at J, with 16 bases in the middle. The chain's CDR3 is CATALGQKNTEAFF. CDR3 sequence (DNA): TGTGCCACCGCGCTGGGGCAGAAGAACACTGAAGCTTTCTTT.

The V and J genes are TRBV10-3 and TRBJ2-5; a weak D match, TRBD1 (5 bases). The V end lost 6 bases, the J end lost 2 bases, and 7 bases lay between the germline ends. Looked up from germline, CDR1 is ENHRY and CDR2 is SYGVKD. The CDR3 is 12 amino acids. The CDR3 here is CAISREQETQYF. The DNA for the CDR3 is TGTGCCATCAGCAGGGAACAAGAGACCCAGTACTTC.

The chain has TRBV19 and TRBJ2-2; D uncertain. The CDR3 length is 14 residues. Germline CDR1 LNHDA, CDR2 SQIVND (reference sequence). Trimming removed 0 bases from V and 1 base from J, with 3 bases in between. CDR3: CASSIDRNTGELFF. Here the CDR3 DNA reads TGTGCCAGTAGTATAGACAGGAACACCGGGGAGCTGTTTTTT.

The chain couples TRBV4-3 to TRBJ1-1; 8 nucleotides line up with TRBD1. V was pared by 4 bases and J by 1 base, with 5 bases of the junction left unmatched. CDR3 length: 15 amino acids. Germline-derived CDR1 and CDR2 are LGHNA and YSLEER. CDR3 protein: CASSPYGQGNTEAFF. CDR3 DNA sequence: TGCGCCAGCAGCCCCTACGGACAGGGGAACACTGAAGCTTTCTTT.

The genes are TRBV6-5 and TRBJ1-2, with 8 bases lining up with TRBD1. This CDR3 is built from 14 residues. The J segment lost 4 bases and the V segment lost 5 bases, leaving 6 bases of the junction unmatched. Per the germline V gene, CDR1 is MNHEY and CDR2 is SVGAGI. DNA of the CDR3: TGTGCCAGCAGTAGGACAGGGTATGGCTATGGCTACACCTTC. Translation: CASSRTGYGYGYTF.

V is TRBV18 and J is TRBJ1-6, with D perhaps TRBD1 (5 bases). V was cut by 1 base and J by 9 bases, with 10 bases left in between. This CDR3 contains 14 residues. Germline V lookup: CDR1 KGHSH, CDR2 LQKENI. CDR3 amino acids: CASSPQGRGSPLHF. Here the CDR3 DNA reads TGTGCCAGCTCACCACAGGGGAGGGGTTCACCCCTCCACTTT. Drawing the rest from reference TRBV18 and TRBJ1-6, the complete variable domain is NAGVMQNPRHLVRRRGQEARLRCSPMKGHSHVYWYRQLPEEGLKFMVYLQKENIIDESGMPKERFSAEFPKEGPSILRIQQVVRGDSAAYFCASSPQGRGSPLHFGNGTRLTVT.